This is a list of T cell receptor beta chains from one sample in a study of identical twins. TCRdb independently ran MiXCR on the 5' RACE reads; one entry per CDR3 protein. The sample holds 400,000 to 550,000 distinct CDR3 sequences; 20% to 25% are singletons and the top ten take around 1%. These sequences were also reported in another study, on T cells expressing NK-cell markers.

Sequences were obtained from CD4+ T cells sorted from blood. These receptors were collected from a woman younger than 30 in good health. Each CDR3 is given with its conserved first and last residue. Fields, in order: D gene, J gene, V gene, clone size, CDR3 protein, CDR3 DNA. The D gene is left open where the match is weak. Size tells how often a clone was seen (once, few, many) or the class of an expanded clone, and some rows leave it out.

.,TRBJ1-2,TRBV4-3,.,CASSQGIRFDGYTF,TGCGCCAGCAGCCAAGGGATTAGGTTTGATGGCTACACCTTC
TRBD2,TRBJ2-5,TRBV12-3/TRBV12-4,few,CASTLGLAGGETQYF,TGTGCCAGCACCCTGGGGCTAGCGGGGGGAGAGACCCAGTACTTC
TRBD1,TRBJ2-5,TRBV29-1,.,CSVTVDRGETQYF,TGCAGCGTCACCGTGGACAGGGGGGAGACCCAGTACTTC
.,TRBJ1-1,TRBV10-3,many,CAISESAQGSTEAFF,TGTGCCATCAGTGAGTCGGCCCAGGGTAGCACTGAAGCTTTCTTT
.,TRBJ2-1,TRBV7-3,.,CASSSNNQDNEQFF,TGTGCCAGCAGCTCGAATAACCAGGACAATGAGCAGTTCTTC
.,TRBJ1-1,TRBV7-2,many,CASSLLHRVSSAFF,TGTGCCAGCAGCCTCCTCCACAGGGTGTCGTCAGCTTTCTTT
.,TRBJ1-1,TRBV2,.,CASSVGPATEAFF,TGTGCCAGCAGTGTAGGTCCGGCCACTGAAGCTTTCTTT
.,TRBJ1-4,TRBV29-1,many,CSVGLVGTPGEKLFF,TGCAGCGTTGGATTAGTGGGCACCCCTGGAGAAAAACTGTTTTTT
TRBD2,TRBJ2-1,TRBV11-2,.,CASRGTSGGNEQFF,TGTGCCAGCCGCGGGACTAGCGGAGGCAATGAGCAGTTCTTC
.,TRBJ2-3,TRBV6-1,.,CASSDLSLGTDTQYF,TGTGCCAGCAGTGACCTTTCTCTTGGCACAGATACGCAGTATTTT
TRBD2,TRBJ2-5,TRBV7-6,.,CASSFRRRTSEQETQYF,TGTGCCAGCAGCTTCCGACGCAGGACTAGCGAACAAGAGACCCAGTACTTC
.,TRBJ2-1,TRBV5-1,many,CASSLGLHNEQFF,TGCGCCAGCAGCTTGGGACTTCACAATGAGCAGTTCTTC
.,TRBJ2-1,TRBV19,.,CASSMQGTYNEQFF,TGTGCCAGTAGTATGCAGGGGACCTACAATGAGCAGTTCTTC
TRBD1,TRBJ2-4,TRBV24-1,.,CATSDFPGQGVDIQYF,TGTGCCACCAGTGATTTCCCGGGACAGGGAGTTGACATTCAGTACTTC
TRBD2,TRBJ2-7,TRBV20-1,once,CSAGGGTSGDEQYF,TGCAGTGCTGGGGGGGGGACTAGCGGGGACGAGCAGTACTTC
.,TRBJ1-6,TRBV5-1,.,CASKNAEGSGNSPLHF,TGCGCCAGCAAGAACGCCGAAGGGTCGGGAAATTCACCCCTCCACTTT
.,TRBJ1-5,TRBV11-2,once,CASSLNFRDQPQHF,TGTGCCAGCAGCTTAAACTTCAGGGATCAGCCCCAGCATTTT
TRBD1,TRBJ2-1,TRBV6-5,.,CASSWSDRGPVNEQFF,TGTGCCAGCAGTTGGTCGGACAGGGGCCCTGTCAATGAGCAGTTCTTC
.,TRBJ2-5,TRBV12-3/TRBV12-4,few,CASRGRGLQETQYF,TGTGCCAGCAGAGGTCGGGGGCTCCAAGAGACCCAGTACTTC
TRBD2,TRBJ2-1,TRBV7-9,few,CASSYLAGVSNEQFF,TGTGCCAGCAGCTATCTAGCGGGAGTAAGCAATGAGCAGTTCTTC
TRBD1,TRBJ1-1,TRBV6-4,few,CASNGTGETEAFF,TGTGCCAGCAACGGGACAGGGGAAACTGAAGCTTTCTTT
TRBD2,TRBJ2-1,TRBV20-1,few,CSAPSGSSYNEQFF,TGCAGTGCCCCTAGCGGAAGCTCCTACAATGAGCAGTTCTTC
.,TRBJ1-5,TRBV9,.,CASSEHLGSNQPQHF,TGTGCCAGCAGCGAGCATCTGGGTAGCAATCAGCCCCAGCATTTT
TRBD1,TRBJ2-1,TRBV7-3,.,CASSSGQGPYNEQFF,TGTGCCAGCAGCTCGGGACAGGGGCCCTACAATGAGCAGTTCTTC
.,TRBJ2-6,TRBV12-5,.,CASGLADSGANVLTF,TGTGCTAGTGGCCTGGCGGACTCTGGGGCCAACGTCCTGACTTTC
.,TRBJ2-5,TRBV4-1,.,CASSQDIPSGTQYF,TGCGCCAGCAGCCAAGATATTCCTTCGGGGACCCAGTACTTC
.,TRBJ2-2,TRBV5-4,few,CASSLAAQTNTGELFF,TGTGCCAGCAGCTTGGCTGCCCAGACTAACACCGGGGAGCTGTTTTTT
.,TRBJ1-3,TRBV18,many,CASSPDSSGNTIYF,TGTGCCAGCTCCCCCGACAGTTCTGGAAACACCATATATTTT
TRBD1,TRBJ2-2,TRBV3-1,.,CASSQGVTGITGELFF,TGTGCCAGCAGCCAAGGCGTGACAGGGATCACCGGGGAGCTGTTTTTT
.,TRBJ1-1,TRBV12-3/TRBV12-4,many,CASSLRQNTEAFF,TGTGCCAGCTCGTTGAGACAGAACACTGAAGCTTTCTTT
.,TRBJ2-5,TRBV7-9,.,CASSFKHFQETQYF,TGTGCCAGCAGCTTTAAACATTTCCAAGAGACCCAGTACTTC
.,TRBJ1-5,TRBV5-1,.,CASSLDSPSNQPQHF,TGCGCCAGCAGCTTGGACAGTCCAAGCAATCAGCCCCAGCATTTT
TRBD1,TRBJ2-7,TRBV5-1,.,CASSHRTGAIGSYEQYF,TGCGCCAGCAGCCACCGGACAGGGGCCATCGGCTCCTACGAGCAGTACTTC
.,TRBJ2-3,TRBV10-3,.,CAITGASTDTQYF,TGTGCCATCACAGGGGCAAGCACAGATACGCAGTATTTT
.,TRBJ2-7,TRBV7-9,few,CASSLSPRGRRAYEQYF,TGTGCCAGCAGCTTATCACCTCGGGGAAGGCGGGCCTACGAGCAGTACTTC
TRBD1,TRBJ1-2,TRBV24-1,few,CATSDATGYGYTF,TGTGCCACCAGTGATGCGACAGGGTATGGCTACACCTTC
.,TRBJ2-1,TRBV27,few,CASSLGLEAYNEQFF,TGTGCCAGCAGTTTAGGGCTAGAGGCATACAATGAGCAGTTCTTC
.,TRBJ2-3,TRBV2,.,CASSEAGGAGTDTQYF,TGTGCCAGCAGTGAAGCAGGCGGGGCCGGCACAGATACGCAGTATTTT
.,TRBJ2-2,TRBV12-3/TRBV12-4,.,CASSLGTRNTGELFF,TGTGCCAGCAGTTTAGGGACACGGAACACCGGGGAGCTGTTTTTT
TRBD2,TRBJ2-1,TRBV3-1,.,CASRPSGSPNNEQFF,TGTGCCAGCCGACCGAGCGGGAGTCCCAACAATGAGCAGTTCTTC
.,TRBJ2-3,TRBV5-1,few,CASSLMTTTDTQYF,TGCGCCAGCAGCTTGATGACTACAACAGATACGCAGTATTTT
TRBD1,TRBJ2-7,TRBV14,.,CASSQRGPDAYEQYF,TGTGCCAGCAGCCAGAGGGGGCCCGACGCCTACGAGCAGTACTTC
.,TRBJ2-1,TRBV5-5,few,CASSFSGVGQFF,TGTGCCAGCAGCTTTTCGGGGGTTGGGCAGTTCTTC
.,TRBJ2-3,TRBV7-9,.,CASNSDRRASITDTQYF,TGTGCCAGCAACTCCGACCGACGGGCGTCAATTACAGATACGCAGTATTTT
.,TRBJ2-3,TRBV29-1,few,CSVQRGGVADTQYF,TGCAGCGTCCAACGAGGGGGAGTCGCAGATACGCAGTATTTT
.,TRBJ2-5,TRBV6-5,.,CASSYAGYQETQYF,TGTGCCAGCAGTTATGCAGGCTACCAAGAGACCCAGTACTTC